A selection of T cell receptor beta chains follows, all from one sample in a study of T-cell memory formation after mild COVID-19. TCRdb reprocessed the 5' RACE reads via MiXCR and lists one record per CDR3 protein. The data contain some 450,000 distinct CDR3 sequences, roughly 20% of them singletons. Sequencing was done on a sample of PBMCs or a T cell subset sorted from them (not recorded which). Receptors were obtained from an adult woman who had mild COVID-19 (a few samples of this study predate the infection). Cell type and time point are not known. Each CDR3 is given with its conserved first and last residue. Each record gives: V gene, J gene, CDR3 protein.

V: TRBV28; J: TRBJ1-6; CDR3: CASSPKMVNSPLHF
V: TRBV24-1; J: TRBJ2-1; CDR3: CATSVGLAGNNEQLF
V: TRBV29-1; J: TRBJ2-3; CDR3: CSVDRATDTQYF
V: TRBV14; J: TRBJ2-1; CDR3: CASSPLAGGNNEQFF
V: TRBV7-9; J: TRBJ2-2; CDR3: CASSWELRDGELFF
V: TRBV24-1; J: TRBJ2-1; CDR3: CATSHNRLAGVNEQFF
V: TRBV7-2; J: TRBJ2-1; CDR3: CASSSGSKNNEQFF
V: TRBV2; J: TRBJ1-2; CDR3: CASAPQDRAKLRDGYTF
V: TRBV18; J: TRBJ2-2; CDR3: CASSADRANTGELFF
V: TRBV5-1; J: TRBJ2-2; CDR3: CASSDITNTGELFF
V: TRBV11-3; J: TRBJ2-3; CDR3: CASSFGSIAVHTQYF
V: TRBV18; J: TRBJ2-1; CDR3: CASSPPTYNEQFF
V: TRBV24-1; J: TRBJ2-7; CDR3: CATSASGASYEQYF
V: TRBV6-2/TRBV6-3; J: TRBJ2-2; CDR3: CATGQGATGELFF
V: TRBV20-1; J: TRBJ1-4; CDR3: CSARDRQDLF
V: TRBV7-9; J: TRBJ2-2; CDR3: CASSLRLAGAYTGELFF
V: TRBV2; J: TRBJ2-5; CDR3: CASSVSGGAVETQYF
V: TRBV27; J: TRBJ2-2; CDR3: CASRGSGGMNTGELFF
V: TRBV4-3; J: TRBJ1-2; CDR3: CASSQELDYGYTF
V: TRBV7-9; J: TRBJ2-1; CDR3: CASTYLAGSLFSSYNEQFF
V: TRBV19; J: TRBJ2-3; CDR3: CASSYSLGQGGSADTQYF
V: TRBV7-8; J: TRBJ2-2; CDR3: CASSLAPLAGRTGELFF
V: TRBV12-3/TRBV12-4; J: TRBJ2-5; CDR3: CASSPLEFTGTSTRQYF
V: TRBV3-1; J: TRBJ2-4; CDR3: CASSRPGAGAKNIQYF
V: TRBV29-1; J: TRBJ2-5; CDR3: CSVESAGKETQYF
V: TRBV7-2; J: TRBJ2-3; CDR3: CASSLVYGSSTDTQYF
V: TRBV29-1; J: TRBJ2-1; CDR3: CSVLQGAYEQFF
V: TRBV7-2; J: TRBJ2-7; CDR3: CASSLGLSPFYEQYF
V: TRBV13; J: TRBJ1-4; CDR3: CASSYAGQGFSTNEKLFF
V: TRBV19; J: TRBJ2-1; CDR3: CASSTAGGPGEQFF
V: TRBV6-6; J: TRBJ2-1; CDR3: CASSYGAKRSFHEQFF
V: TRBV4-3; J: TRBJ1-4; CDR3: CASSQDLGKLFF
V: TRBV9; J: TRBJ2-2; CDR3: CASSVSVGFPYTGELFF
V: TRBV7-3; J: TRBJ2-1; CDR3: CASSFPLPYTYRSYNEQFF
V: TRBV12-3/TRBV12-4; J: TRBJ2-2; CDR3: CASSFPRLAATGELFF
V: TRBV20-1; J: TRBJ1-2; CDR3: CSASYGTGFYGYTF
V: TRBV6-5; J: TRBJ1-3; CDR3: CASSYAAGTGASNTIYF
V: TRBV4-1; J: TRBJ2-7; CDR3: CASSQDHSAYEQYF
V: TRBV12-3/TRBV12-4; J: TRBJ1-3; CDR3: CASSRRQGVAGNTIYF